Listed here is a single TCR beta chain. Its cognate antigen is unknown. Libraries were prepared by immunoSEQ multiplex PCR; TCRdb keeps only in-frame clonotypes and omits some of them. The sample carries about 160,000 clones, about 89% recorded once. Germline CDR1 LGHDT, CDR2 YNNKEL (reference sequence). V lost 0 bases to trimming and J lost 6 bases, with 15 bases between them. The CDR3 length is 16 residues. This entry comes from a study of T cell responses to AZD1222 COVID-19 vaccine. General study points: At 160-218 and 743-854, vaccine-associated CD4 TCRs were dominant, and they spanned spike. Clonal diversity may have been underestimated, and the donors were mostly white British, with more females than males. The peak T cell response came first, and repertoires were sampled only after it. Spike-specific TCR breadth and depth rose after two AZD1222 doses.

The sequence came from an adult in good health. The chain links TRBV3-1 (or the pseudogene TRBV3-2) to TRBJ2-1; TRBD1 might be the D (6 bases). The material was peripheral blood, obtained on day 0 of AZD1222 vaccination. The CDR3: CASSQEGAGATNEQFF. CDR3 bases: TGTGCCAGCAGCCAAGAGGGGGCAGGTGCTACCAATGAGCAGTTCTTC.